Sequencing of this T cell receptor (beta chain) was carried out in a study of identical twins' blood T cells. Study conclusions and caveats: Top TCRbeta clonotypes were shared more with twin than unrelated donors.

CDR1 is MGHRA and CDR2 is YSYEKL in the germline V gene. The CDR3 is 14 amino acids. Trimming pared 4 bases from V and 7 bases from J, leaving 14 bases between. One entry per CDR3 protein, called by TCRdb with MiXCR from the 5' RACE reads. Here the sample spans 300,000 to 400,000 distinct CDR3 sequences, roughly 30% being singletons. This clonotype was recorded a few times. Antigen specificity is unknown. The J gene is TRBJ1-5, the V gene TRBV4-1, with D uncertain. The specimen sequenced was PBMCs. This sequence was found in a woman aged 18 to 55 in good health. The CDR3 reads CASSPGDTGQPQHF. The CDR3 nucleotides read TGCGCCAGCAGCCCGGGAGATACGGGACAGCCCCAGCATTTT.